The source of this T cell receptor (beta chain) is a study of T cell changes during pregnancy in multiple sclerosis. TCRdb's table, derived via immunoSEQ multiplex PCR, lists solely in-frame clones and lacks some. The profile shows roughly 99,000 clones, 92% of them singletons. This TCR was recovered from a female donor in good health, enrolled as a control in a pregnancy study. Sequenced material: peripheral blood, taken in the third trimester of pregnancy.

The CDR3 DNA sequence: TGTGCCAGTAGCCAGGGCCTTTACGGGGAGCAGTACTTC. Protein sequence: CASSQGLYGEQYF. J is TRBJ2-7 and V is TRBV19; TRBD1 is a possible D gene (5 bases). Germline values: CDR1 LNHDA, CDR2 SQIVND (reference sequence). The V end was cut by 6 bases, the J end by 7 bases, with 16 bases between. The length of the CDR3 is 13 residues.